Here is one TCR beta chain with its context. No antigen is known for it. The data were taken from a study of T-cell reconstitution after alpha-beta-depleted transplantation in children. The library targeted TCRbeta and was prepared with unique molecular identifiers. One entry per CDR3 protein results from TCRdb running MiXCR on the PCR reads. Among more than 100,000 distinct CDR3 sequences listed, roughly 23% were seen once. V dropped 4 bases and J dropped 2 bases, with 23 bases sitting between them. Germline V gene data show CDR1 as MDHEN and CDR2 as SYDVKM. This CDR3 spans 18 amino acids. Study-wide findings and caveats: A year had passed since transplant, and T-cell counts and diversity by then came mostly from newly produced T cells. Reportedly, only several hundred clones from non-depleted graft cells drove alpha-beta T-cell counts at about two months. It was surviving recipient T cells and thymic progenitors that gave some patients high TCRbeta diversity at day 60.

The chain has TRBV28 and TRBJ2-5; D tentatively reads TRBD1 or TRBD2 (5 bases each). This TCR came from a male patient aged 2 to 10 who had a stem cell transplant for chronic granulomatous disease, so the T cells may come from the graft donor. The material was PBMCs, mostly from graft donor cells, obtained 180 days after TCRalphabeta/CD19-depleted stem cell transplant. As DNA, the CDR3 is TGTGCCAGCAGTTGGGGGTTTAGCAGGGACCAACTTCAAGAGACCCAGTACTTC. Residues: CASSWGFSRDQLQETQYF.